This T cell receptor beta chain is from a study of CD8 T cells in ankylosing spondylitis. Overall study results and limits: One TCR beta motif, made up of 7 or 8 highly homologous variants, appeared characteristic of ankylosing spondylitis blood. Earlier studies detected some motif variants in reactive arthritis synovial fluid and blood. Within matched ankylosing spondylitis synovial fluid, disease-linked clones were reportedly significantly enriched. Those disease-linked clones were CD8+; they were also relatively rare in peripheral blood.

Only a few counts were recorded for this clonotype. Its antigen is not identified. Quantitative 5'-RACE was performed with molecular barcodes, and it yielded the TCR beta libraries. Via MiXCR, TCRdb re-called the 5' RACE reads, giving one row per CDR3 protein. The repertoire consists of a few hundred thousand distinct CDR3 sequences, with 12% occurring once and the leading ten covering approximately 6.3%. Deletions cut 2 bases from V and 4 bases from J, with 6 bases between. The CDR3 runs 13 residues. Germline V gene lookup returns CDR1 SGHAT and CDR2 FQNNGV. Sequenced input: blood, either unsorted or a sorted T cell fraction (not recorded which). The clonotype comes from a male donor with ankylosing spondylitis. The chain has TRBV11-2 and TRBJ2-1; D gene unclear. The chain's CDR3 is CASSLIRYNEQFF. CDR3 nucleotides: TGTGCCAGCAGCTTAATCCGGTACAATGAGCAGTTCTTC.